This T cell receptor beta chain came from a study of T cells after posttransplantation cyclophosphamide. Study conclusions and caveats: Recipient CMV seropositivity and CMV reactivation strongly tracked TRB clonality.

The protocol was immunoSEQ multiplex PCR, while the TCRdb copy is restricted to in-frame clones and leaves out a portion. Here the sample spans around 17,000 clones, roughly 80% being singletons. Treatment was busulfan-fludarabine conditioning, a marrow graft, and cyclophosphamide on days +3 and +4. Germline CDR1 is SGHRS and CDR2 is YFSETQ. The CDR3 spans 14 residues. Trimming at V came to 4 bases and at J to 4 bases, leaving 6 bases not matched to a gene. This clone came up once. Its target is not known. The chain couples TRBV5-1 to TRBJ2-7, with TRBD1 identical over 9 bases. The starting material was CD8+ T cells sorted from PBMCs, obtained about 1,900 days after a stem cell transplant with posttransplant cyclophosphamide. This clonotype was obtained from a female patient aged 40-50 years who received an allogeneic stem cell transplant from a related donor, was CMV-positive, and had no GVHD. Some T cells may have come from the graft donor. The CDR3 DNA reads TGCGCCAGCAGCCCCGGGACAGGGTTATACGAGCAGTACTTC. Protein sequence: CASSPGTGLYEQYF.